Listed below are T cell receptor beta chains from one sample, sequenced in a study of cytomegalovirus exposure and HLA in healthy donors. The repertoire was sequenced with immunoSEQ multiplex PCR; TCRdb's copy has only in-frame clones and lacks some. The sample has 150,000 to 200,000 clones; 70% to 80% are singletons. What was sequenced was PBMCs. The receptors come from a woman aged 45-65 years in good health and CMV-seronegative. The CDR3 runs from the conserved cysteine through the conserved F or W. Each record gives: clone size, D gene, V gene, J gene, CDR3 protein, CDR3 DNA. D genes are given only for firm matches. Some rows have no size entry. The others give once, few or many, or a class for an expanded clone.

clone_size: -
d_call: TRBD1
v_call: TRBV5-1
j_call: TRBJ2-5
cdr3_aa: CASSQNQGAGQETQYF
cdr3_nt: TGCGCCAGCAGCCAGAATCAGGGGGCAGGTCAAGAGACCCAGTACTTC

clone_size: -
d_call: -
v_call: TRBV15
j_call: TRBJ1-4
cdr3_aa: CATAMGANEKLFF
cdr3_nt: TGTGCCACCGCGATGGGAGCTAATGAAAAACTGTTTTTT

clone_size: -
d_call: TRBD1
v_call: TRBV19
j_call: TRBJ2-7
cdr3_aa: CASSTGTGGYEQYF
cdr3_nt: TGTGCCAGTAGTACGGGGACAGGGGGCTACGAGCAGTACTTC

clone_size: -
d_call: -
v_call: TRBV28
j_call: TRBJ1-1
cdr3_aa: CASSPPQLRSTEAFF
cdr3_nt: TGTGCCAGCAGTCCCCCCCAGTTAAGAAGCACTGAAGCTTTCTTT

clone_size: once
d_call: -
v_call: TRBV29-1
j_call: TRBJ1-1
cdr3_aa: CSARGGAMNTEAFF
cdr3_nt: TGCAGCGCCCGGGGGGGGGCTATGAACACTGAAGCTTTCTTT

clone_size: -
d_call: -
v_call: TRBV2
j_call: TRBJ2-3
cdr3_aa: CASSEALGAAQYF
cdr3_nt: TGTGCCAGCAGTGAAGCGCTTGGAGCGGCGCAGTATTTT

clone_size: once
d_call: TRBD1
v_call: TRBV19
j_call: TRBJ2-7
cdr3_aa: CASNGQGYEQYF
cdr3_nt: TGTGCCAGTAACGGACAGGGCTACGAGCAGTACTTC

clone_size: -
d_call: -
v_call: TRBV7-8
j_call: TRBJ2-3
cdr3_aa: CASSLARGATDTQYF
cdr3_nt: TGTGCCAGCAGCTTAGCTCGGGGGGCCACAGATACGCAGTATTTT

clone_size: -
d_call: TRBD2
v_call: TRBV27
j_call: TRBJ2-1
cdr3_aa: CASSPRLAGIYNEQFF
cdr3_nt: TGTGCCAGCAGCCCCCGACTAGCGGGGATATACAATGAGCAGTTCTTC

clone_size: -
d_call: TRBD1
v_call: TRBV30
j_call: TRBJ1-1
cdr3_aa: CAWAIGQGGEAFF
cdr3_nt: TGTGCCTGGGCCATTGGACAGGGTGGGGAAGCTTTCTTT

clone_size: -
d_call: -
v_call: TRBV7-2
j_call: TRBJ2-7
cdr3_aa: CASSLGTGEQYF
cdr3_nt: TGTGCCAGCAGCTTAGGGACTGGGGAGCAGTACTTC

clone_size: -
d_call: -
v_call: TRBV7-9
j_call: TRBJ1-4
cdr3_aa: CASSGPGQSEKLFF
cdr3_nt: TGTGCCAGCAGCGGCCCGGGACAAAGTGAAAAACTGTTTTTT

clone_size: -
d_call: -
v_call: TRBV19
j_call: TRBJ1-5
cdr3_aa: CASSSPGGVSNQPQHF
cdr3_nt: TGTGCCAGTAGCTCCCCGGGGGGAGTAAGCAATCAGCCCCAGCATTTT

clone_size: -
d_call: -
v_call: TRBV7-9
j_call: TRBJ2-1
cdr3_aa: CASSHPPGYNEQFF
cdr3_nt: TGTGCCAGCAGCCATCCCCCAGGGTACAATGAGCAGTTCTTC

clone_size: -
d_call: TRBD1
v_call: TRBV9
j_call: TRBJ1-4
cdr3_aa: CASSPDWTGINEKLFF
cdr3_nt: TGTGCCAGCAGCCCCGACTGGACAGGGATAAATGAAAAACTGTTTTTT

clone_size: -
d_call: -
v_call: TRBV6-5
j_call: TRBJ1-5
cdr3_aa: CASRSQGYSNQPQHF
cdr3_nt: TGTGCCAGCAGATCCCAGGGTTATAGCAATCAGCCCCAGCATTTT

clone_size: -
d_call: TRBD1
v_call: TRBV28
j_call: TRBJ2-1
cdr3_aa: CASSPLTGGSYNEQFF
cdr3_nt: TGTGCCAGCAGTCCGTTGACAGGGGGCTCATACAATGAGCAGTTCTTC

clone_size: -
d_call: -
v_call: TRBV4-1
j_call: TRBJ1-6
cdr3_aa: CASSQIQGPLHF
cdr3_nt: TGCGCCAGCAGCCAAATACAGGGACCCCTCCACTTT

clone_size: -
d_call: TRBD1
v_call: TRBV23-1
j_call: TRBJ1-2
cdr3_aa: CASSPRSRGQGVTRSPNYGYTF
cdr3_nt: TGCGCCAGCAGTCCCCGATCACGTGGACAGGGGGTGACGAGGAGCCCTAACTATGGCTACACCTTC

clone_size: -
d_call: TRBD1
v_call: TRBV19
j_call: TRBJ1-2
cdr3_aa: CASTLGQGHNYGYTF
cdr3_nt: TGTGCCAGTACCCTGGGACAGGGACATAACTATGGCTACACCTTC

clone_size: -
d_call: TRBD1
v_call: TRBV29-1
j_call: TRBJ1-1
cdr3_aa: CSAGDRENTEAFF
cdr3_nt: TGCAGCGCTGGGGACAGGGAAAACACTGAAGCTTTCTTT

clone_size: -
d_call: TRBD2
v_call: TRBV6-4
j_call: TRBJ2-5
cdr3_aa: CASSPVGGGTPETQYF
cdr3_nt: TGTGCCAGCAGTCCAGTTGGGGGGGGAACTCCAGAGACCCAGTACTTC

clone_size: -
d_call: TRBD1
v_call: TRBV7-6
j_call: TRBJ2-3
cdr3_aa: CASSLAGTGTDTQYF
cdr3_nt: TGTGCCAGCAGCTTAGCGGGGACAGGCACAGATACGCAGTATTTT

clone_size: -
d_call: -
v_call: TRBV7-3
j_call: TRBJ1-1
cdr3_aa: CASSTQTGDAFF
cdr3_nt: TGTGCCAGCAGCACCCAGACAGGAGATGCTTTCTTT

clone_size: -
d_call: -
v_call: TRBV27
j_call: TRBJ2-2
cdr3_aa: CASSSGFNTGELFF
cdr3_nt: TGTGCCAGCAGTTCGGGTTTTAACACCGGGGAGCTGTTTTTT

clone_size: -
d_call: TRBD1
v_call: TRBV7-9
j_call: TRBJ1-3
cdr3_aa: CSSSSWTGPKGIYF
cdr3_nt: TGTTCCAGCAGCTCTTGGACAGGCCCCAAGGGCATATATTTT

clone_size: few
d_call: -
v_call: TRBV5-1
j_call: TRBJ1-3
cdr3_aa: CASRASGNTIYF
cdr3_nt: TGCGCCAGCAGGGCCTCTGGAAACACCATATATTTT

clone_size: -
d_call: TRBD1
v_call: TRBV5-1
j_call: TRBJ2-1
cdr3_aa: CASSRDRVSYNEQFF
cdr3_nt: TGCGCCAGCAGCCGGGACAGGGTATCCTACAATGAGCAGTTCTTC

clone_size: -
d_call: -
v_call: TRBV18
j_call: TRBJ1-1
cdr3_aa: CASSRATGAEAFF
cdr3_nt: TGTGCCAGCTCCCGCGCGACAGGTGCTGAAGCTTTCTTT

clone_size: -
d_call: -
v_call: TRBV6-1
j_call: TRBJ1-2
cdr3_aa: CASSENVRRMIYGYTF
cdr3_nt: TGTGCCAGCAGTGAAAATGTCCGGCGGATGATCTATGGCTACACCTTC

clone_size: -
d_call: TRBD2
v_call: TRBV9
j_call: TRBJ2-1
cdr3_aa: CASSVLAGGGNEQFF
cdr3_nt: TGTGCCAGCAGCGTTCTGGCGGGAGGGGGTAATGAGCAGTTCTTC

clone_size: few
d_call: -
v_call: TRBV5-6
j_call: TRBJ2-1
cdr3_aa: CASSLARSSYNEQFF
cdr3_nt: TGTGCCAGCAGCTTGGCCAGAAGCTCCTACAATGAGCAGTTCTTC

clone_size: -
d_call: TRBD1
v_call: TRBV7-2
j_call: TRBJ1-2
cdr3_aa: CASSLDLTGGYGYTF
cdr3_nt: TGTGCCAGCAGCTTGGATCTGACAGGGGGCTACGGCTACACCTTC

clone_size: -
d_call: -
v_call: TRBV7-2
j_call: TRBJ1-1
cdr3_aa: CASSLVGASGRSTEAFF
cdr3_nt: TGTGCCAGCAGCTTAGTAGGAGCTTCAGGGAGGTCCACTGAAGCTTTCTTT

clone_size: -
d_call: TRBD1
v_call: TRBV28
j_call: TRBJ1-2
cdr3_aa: CASSLDRAFYGYTF
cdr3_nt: TGTGCCAGCAGCCTCGACAGGGCGTTCTATGGCTACACCTTC

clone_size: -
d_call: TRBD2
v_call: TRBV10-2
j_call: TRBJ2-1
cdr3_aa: CASRASGTSTYNEQFF
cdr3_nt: TGCGCCAGCAGGGCTTCCGGGACTAGCACCTACAATGAGCAGTTCTTC

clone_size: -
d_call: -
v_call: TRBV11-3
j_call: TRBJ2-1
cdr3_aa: CASSLSGAYNEQFF
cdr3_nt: TGTGCCAGCAGCTTGTCCGGGGCCTACAATGAGCAGTTCTTC

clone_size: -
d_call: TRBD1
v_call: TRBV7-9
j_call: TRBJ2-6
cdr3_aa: CASSPQGAQGANVLTF
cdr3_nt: TGTGCCAGCAGTCCACAGGGGGCGCAAGGGGCCAACGTCCTGACTTTC

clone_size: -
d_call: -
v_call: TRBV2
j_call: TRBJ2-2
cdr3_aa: CATSRGTSTGELFF
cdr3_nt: TGTGCCACTTCGAGGGGGACGTCAACCGGGGAGCTGTTTTTT

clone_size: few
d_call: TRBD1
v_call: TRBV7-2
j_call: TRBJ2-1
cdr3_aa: CASSTGQGVNEQFF
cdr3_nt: TGTGCCAGCAGCACGGGACAGGGTGTAAATGAGCAGTTCTTC

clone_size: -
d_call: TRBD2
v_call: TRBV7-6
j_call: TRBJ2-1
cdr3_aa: CASSPNGGASYNEQFF
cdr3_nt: TGTGCCAGCAGCCCAAACGGGGGGGCCTCCTACAATGAGCAGTTCTTC

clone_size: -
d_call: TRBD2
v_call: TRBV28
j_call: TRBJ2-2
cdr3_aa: CASSSSGRNTGELFF
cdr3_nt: TGTGCCAGCAGTTCTAGCGGGAGGAACACCGGGGAGCTGTTTTTT

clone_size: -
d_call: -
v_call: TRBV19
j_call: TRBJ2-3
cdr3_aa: CASSRSGTDTQYF
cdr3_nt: TGTGCCAGTAGTCGTTCGGGCACAGATACGCAGTATTTT

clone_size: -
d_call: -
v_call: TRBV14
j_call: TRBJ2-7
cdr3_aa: CASSQDVGQSYEQYF
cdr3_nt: TGTGCCAGCAGCCAAGATGTGGGACAATCCTACGAGCAGTACTTC

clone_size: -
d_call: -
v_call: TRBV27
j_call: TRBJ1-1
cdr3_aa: CASSLIRIPGTTTYTEAFF
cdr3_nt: TGTGCCAGCAGTTTAATTCGGATCCCAGGGACTACGACTTATACTGAAGCTTTCTTT

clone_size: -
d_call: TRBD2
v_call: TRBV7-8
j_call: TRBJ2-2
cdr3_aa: CASSTGLAGGTGELFF
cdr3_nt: TGTGCCAGCAGCACGGGACTAGCGGGAGGGACCGGGGAGCTGTTTTTT

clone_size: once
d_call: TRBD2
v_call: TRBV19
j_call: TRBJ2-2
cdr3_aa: CASKREGDTGELFF
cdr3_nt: TGTGCCAGTAAAAGGGAGGGAGACACCGGGGAGCTGTTTTTT

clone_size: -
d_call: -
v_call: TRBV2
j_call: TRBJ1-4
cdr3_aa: CATSGGGSNEKLFF
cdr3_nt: TGTGCCACTAGCGGGGGAGGGAGTAATGAAAAACTGTTTTTT

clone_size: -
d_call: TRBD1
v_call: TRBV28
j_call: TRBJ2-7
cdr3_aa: CASTLDREWQYF
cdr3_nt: TGTGCCAGCACCTTAGACAGGGAGTGGCAGTACTTC

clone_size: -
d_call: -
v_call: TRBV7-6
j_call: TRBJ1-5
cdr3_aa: CASSPTGTRGSPQHF
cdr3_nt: TGTGCCAGCAGCCCCACGGGGACACGCGGGAGCCCCCAGCATTTT

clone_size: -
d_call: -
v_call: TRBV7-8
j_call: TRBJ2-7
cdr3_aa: CASSQNRDTWAEQYF
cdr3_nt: TGTGCCAGCAGCCAAAACCGGGACACCTGGGCCGAGCAGTACTTC

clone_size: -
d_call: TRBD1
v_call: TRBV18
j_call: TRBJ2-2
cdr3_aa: CASSPDRGKNTGELFF
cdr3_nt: TGTGCCAGCTCACCCGACAGGGGCAAGAACACCGGGGAGCTGTTTTTT

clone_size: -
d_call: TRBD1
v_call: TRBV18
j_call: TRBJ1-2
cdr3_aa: CASSPIQGAGPYGYTF
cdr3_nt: TGTGCCAGCTCACCTATACAGGGGGCTGGACCCTATGGCTACACCTTC

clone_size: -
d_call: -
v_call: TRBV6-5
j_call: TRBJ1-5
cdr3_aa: CASSYGGGAPQHF
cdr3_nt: TGTGCCAGCAGTTACGGGGGAGGAGCGCCCCAGCATTTT

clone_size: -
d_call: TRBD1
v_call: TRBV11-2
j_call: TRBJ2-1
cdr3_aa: CASSPTAGGVYNEQFF
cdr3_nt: TGTGCCAGCAGCCCCACGGCAGGGGGCGTTTACAATGAGCAGTTCTTC

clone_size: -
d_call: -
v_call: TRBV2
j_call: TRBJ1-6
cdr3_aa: CASSGDTGRGSPLRF
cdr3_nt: TGTGCCAGCAGTGGGGATACAGGGCGAGGCTCACCCCTCCGCTTT

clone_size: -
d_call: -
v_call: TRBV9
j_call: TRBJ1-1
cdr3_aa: CASSVALATEAFF
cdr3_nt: TGTGCCAGCAGCGTAGCTCTGGCCACTGAAGCTTTCTTT